Listed here are 8 T cell receptor beta chains from one sample, sequenced in a study of T-cell reconstitution after alpha-beta-depleted transplantation in children. Unique molecular identifiers were used in preparing the TCRbeta library. TCRdb itself ran the PCR reads through MiXCR, one entry per CDR3 protein. The sample yields approximately 430,000 distinct CDR3 sequences, around 16% seen once. The specimen comprised PBMCs, mostly from graft donor cells, sampled 360 days after TCRalphabeta/CD19-depleted stem cell transplant. The receptor source for this set is a boy in the first two years of life who had a stem cell transplant for Wiskott-Aldrich syndrome, so the T cells may come from the graft donor.

V is TRBV6-1 and J is TRBJ2-7; D ambiguous. V dropped 6 bases and J dropped 3 bases, with 12 bases sitting between them. The V gene's germline CDR1 is MNHNS and CDR2 SASEGT. This CDR3 contains 13 residues. The CDR3 sequence is CASSHWGFYEQYF. The CDR3 DNA is TGTGCCAGCAGCCACTGGGGTTTCTACGAGCAGTACTTC.

The rearrangement joins TRBV4-1 to TRBJ2-3; TRBD2 matches 14 bases. The V gene end was trimmed by 4 bases and the J gene end by 3 bases; junction bases not matched to a gene: 6. Germline V gives CDR1 MGHRA, CDR2 YSYEKL. The CDR3 extends over 17 amino acids. CDR3 region: CASSLLGTSGGTDTQYF. The CDR3 DNA is TGCGCCAGCAGCCTGCTCGGGACTAGCGGGGGTACAGATACGCAGTATTTT.

The chain combines TRBV5-1 with TRBJ1-1; D is ambiguous. V lost 1 base and J lost 1, with 8 bases in between. The CDR3 runs 14 residues. Germline V gene lookup returns CDR1 SGHRS and CDR2 YFSETQ. Here the CDR3 reads CASSLFDANTEAFF. The CDR3 nucleotides are TGCGCCAGCAGCTTGTTTGATGCGAACACTGAAGCTTTCTTT.

CDR3 amino acids: CAITQGPIFYNEQFF. Written as DNA, the CDR3 is TGTGCCATCACTCAGGGACCGATCTTCTACAATGAGCAGTTCTTC. This chain uses TRBV10-3 with TRBJ2-1, with D perhaps being TRBD1 or TRBD2 (5 bases each). The CDR3 is made up of 15 amino acids. Looked up from germline, CDR1 is ENHRY and CDR2 is SYGVKD. The V end was cut by 7 bases, the J end by 3 bases, with 16 bases between.

The chain combines TRBV11-2 with TRBJ2-3, with D tentatively TRBD1 or TRBD2 (5 bases each). Trimming took 6 bases from V and 4 from J, leaving 17 bases between them. The CDR3 is made up of 15 amino acids. Germline V CDR1 and CDR2: SGHAT, FQNNGV. Written as DNA, the CDR3 is TGTGCCAGCAGAACGGGACCCTCATATCCAGATACGCAGTATTTT. It yields the protein CASRTGPSYPDTQYF.

The rearrangement links TRBV5-1 to TRBJ1-5; D uncertain. CDR1 SGHRS and CDR2 YFSETQ come from the germline V gene. Trimming left V 4 bases short and J 5 bases short, with 22 bases between. The CDR3 is 17 amino acids. CDR3 loop: CASSKPPQEKSYQPQHF. CDR3 coding DNA: TGCGCCAGCAGCAAACCCCCCCAGGAGAAGTCCTATCAGCCCCAGCATTTT. The variable domain in full, with the rest retrieved from reference TRBV5-1 and TRBJ1-5, is KAGVTQTPRYLIKTRGQQVTLSCSPISGHRSVSWYQQTPGQGLQFLFEYFSETQRNKGNFPGRFSGRQFSNSRSEMNVSTLELGDSALYLCASSKPPQEKSYQPQHFGDGTRLSIL.

This clonotype came up many times. The gene calls are TRBV7-8 and TRBJ2-7; tentatively, D is TRBD1 (6 bases). The germline CDR1 and CDR2 sequences are SGHVS and FQNEAQ. The CDR3 is 14 amino acids. The V end was cut by 7 bases, the J end by 2 bases, with 15 bases between. CDR3 region: CASTPSGVTYEQYF. DNA of the CDR3: TGTGCCAGCACCCCTTCAGGGGTCACCTACGAGCAGTACTTC.

This clonotype was counted a few times. The chain uses TRBV29-1 and TRBJ1-1; 9 bases fit TRBD1. The germline V gene has CDR1 SQVTM and CDR2 ANQGSEA. The CDR3 is 12 residues long. V lost 4 bases and J lost 10; bases outside the gene matches: 7. In nucleotides, the CDR3 is TGCAGCGTTGGGACAGGGGCCACCGGAGCTTTCTTT. It encodes CSVGTGATGAFF.